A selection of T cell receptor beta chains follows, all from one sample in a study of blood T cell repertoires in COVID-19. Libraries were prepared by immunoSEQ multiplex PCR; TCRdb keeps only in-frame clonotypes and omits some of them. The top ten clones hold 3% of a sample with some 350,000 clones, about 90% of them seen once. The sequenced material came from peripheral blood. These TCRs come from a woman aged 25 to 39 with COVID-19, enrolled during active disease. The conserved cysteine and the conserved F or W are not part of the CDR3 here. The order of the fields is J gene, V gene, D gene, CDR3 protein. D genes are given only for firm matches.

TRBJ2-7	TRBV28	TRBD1	ASSLPGTGRNEQY
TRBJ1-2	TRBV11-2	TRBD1	ASSPSGQGAWYGYT
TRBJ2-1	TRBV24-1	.	ATSDGSEGHNEQF
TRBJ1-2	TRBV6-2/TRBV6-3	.	ASSYDRGYGYT
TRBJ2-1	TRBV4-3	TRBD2	ASSQENTLGLAGVNEQF
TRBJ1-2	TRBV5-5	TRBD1	ASSESRDRGYGYT
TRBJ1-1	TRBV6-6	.	ASSRGGEAF
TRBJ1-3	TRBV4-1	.	ASSQDAGLGNTIY
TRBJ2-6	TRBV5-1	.	ASSLVPGGANVLT
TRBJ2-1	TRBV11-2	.	ASSPIWGGVYNEQF
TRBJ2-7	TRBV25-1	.	ASSGGQRAYEQY
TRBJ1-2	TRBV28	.	ASTAAGGNYGYT
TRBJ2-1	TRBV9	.	ASSVEAGDHGLEQF
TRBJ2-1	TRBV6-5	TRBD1	ASSYVGQGSYNEQF
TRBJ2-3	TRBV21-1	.	ASSKARIGTVDTQY
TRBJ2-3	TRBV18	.	ASSPTRSTDTQY
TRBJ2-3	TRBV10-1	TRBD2	ASNRGGLAIDTDTQY
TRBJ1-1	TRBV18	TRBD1	ASSPSRTGTNTEAF
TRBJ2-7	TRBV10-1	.	ASSPEALSYEQY
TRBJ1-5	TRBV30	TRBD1	AWKGQGNTPQH
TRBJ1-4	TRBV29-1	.	SVAPQQGNEKLF
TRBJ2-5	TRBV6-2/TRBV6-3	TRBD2	ASSYGAGGPSWETQY
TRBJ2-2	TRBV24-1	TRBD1	ATSDLGQGGGELF
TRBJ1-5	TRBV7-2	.	ASSLKNQPQH
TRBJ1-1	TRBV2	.	ASSVFPESNTEAF
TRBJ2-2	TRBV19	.	ASRDRKNTGELF
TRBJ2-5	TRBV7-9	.	ASSLGAAGGETQY
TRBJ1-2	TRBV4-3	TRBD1	ASSHDLGQGAYGYT
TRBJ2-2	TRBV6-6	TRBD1	ASSLGQGTLGTGELF
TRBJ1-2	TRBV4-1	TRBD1	ASSETGGYGYT
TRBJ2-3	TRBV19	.	ASSIDATARDTQY
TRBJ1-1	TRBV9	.	ASSVGPGIAMNTEAF
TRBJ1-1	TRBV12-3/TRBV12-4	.	ASSFGGPEAF
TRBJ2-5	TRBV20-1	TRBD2	SASVAGGQQETQY
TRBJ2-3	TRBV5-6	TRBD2	ASLLAAVTDTQY
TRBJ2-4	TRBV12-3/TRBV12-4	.	ASSLGGKNIQY
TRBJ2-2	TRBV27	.	ASKGGPGELF
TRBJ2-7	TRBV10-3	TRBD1	AIGGTGTYEQY
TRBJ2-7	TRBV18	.	ASSPSRGASYEQY
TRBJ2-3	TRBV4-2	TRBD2	ASSQVSGRAGDTQY
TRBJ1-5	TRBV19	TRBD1	ASRNRDRYQPQH
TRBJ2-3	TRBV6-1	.	ASSERGHSSTDTQY
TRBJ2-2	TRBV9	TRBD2	ASSVVGEGTGELF
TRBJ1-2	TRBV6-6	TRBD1	ASSPQPGQGAHYGYT
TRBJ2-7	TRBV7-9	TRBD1	ASSPRDRVYEQY
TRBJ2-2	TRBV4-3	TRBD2	ASSRLGGNTGELF
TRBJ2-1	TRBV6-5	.	ASSLSGFGEQF
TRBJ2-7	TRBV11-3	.	ASSSGAGYEQY
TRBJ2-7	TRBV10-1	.	ASSESQEGSEQY
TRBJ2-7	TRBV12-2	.	ASRFGRVYEQY
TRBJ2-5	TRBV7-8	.	ASSLSRPGLRPKETQY
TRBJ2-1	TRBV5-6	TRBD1	ASSIGTGGVTSEQF
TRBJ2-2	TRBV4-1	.	ASSQDHRPAGELF